What follows are 28 T cell receptor beta chains derived from one specimen sequenced in a study of blood T cell repertoires in COVID-19. Data came from immunoSEQ multiplex PCR; TCRdb stores just in-frame clones and leaves some out. The sample yields about 44,000 clones, approximately 88% seen once. Material: peripheral blood. Receptor source: a woman between 40 and 55 years old with acute or convalescent COVID-19.

The rearrangement uses TRBV30 and TRBJ2-7; D perhaps matches TRBD2 (5 bases). Trimming removed 2 bases from V and 3 bases from J, with 14 bases in between. Germline V lookup: CDR1 GTSNPN, CDR2 SVGIG (reference sequence). This CDR3 has 14 residues. The DNA of the CDR3 is TGTGCCTGGAGTCTCTCCCCCGGGGTCTACGAGCAGTACTTC. This gives the protein CAWSLSPGVYEQYF.

J is TRBJ1-6 and V is TRBV7-9, with TRBD1 identical over 7 bases. The junction had 16 bases not matched to a gene; V was cut back by 4 bases and J by 10 bases. The CDR3 consists of 17 residues. Germline V CDR1 and CDR2: SEHNR, FQNEAQ (reference sequence). CDR3 in amino acids: CASSSTLTGAVKSPLHF. The CDR3 DNA follows: TGTGCCAGCAGCTCTACCCTCACAGGGGCGGTCAAATCACCCCTCCACTTT.

The chain combines TRBV5-1 with TRBJ1-6, with D possibly being TRBD1 (6 bases). Looked up from germline, CDR1 is SGHRS and CDR2 is YFSETQ. Trimming stripped 6 bases from V and 5 bases from J, with 15 bases between. The CDR3 is 15 residues long. The CDR3 DNA reads as TGCGCCAGCAAGGAGACAGGCTCGGATAATTCACCCCTCCACTTT. Encoded protein: CASKETGSDNSPLHF.

This chain joins TRBV7-9 and TRBJ2-3, with D perhaps TRBD1 (6 bases). This CDR3 is 14 amino acids long. V was shortened by 5 bases and J by 2 bases, with 11 bases between the two germline ends. Germline V CDR1 and CDR2: SEHNR, FQNEAQ (reference sequence). This CDR3 is CASSGGRNTDTQYF. The CDR3 DNA follows: TGTGCCAGCAGCGGGGGCCGAAACACAGATACGCAGTATTTT.

As regards this clone: The identical CDR3 is also encoded by other nucleotide sequences in the sample. This chain joins TRBV9 and TRBJ1-1, with 8 nucleotides matching TRBD1. The CDR3 has 15 amino acids. V lost 4 bases, J lost 0 bases, and 5 bases stayed unmatched. CDR1 is SGDLS, CDR2 YYNGEE, per germline. DNA of the CDR3: TGTGCCAGCAGCCCCCAGGACAGGGTGAACACTGAAGCTTTCTTT. Amino acid sequence: CASSPQDRVNTEAFF.

This chain connects TRBV9 to TRBJ1-2; perhaps TRBD1 as D (6 bases). From germline, CDR1 is SGDLS and CDR2 YYNGEE. V lost 4 bases and J 4 bases, leaving 17 bases between the germline ends. This CDR3 region has 15 residues. The DNA of the CDR3 is TGTGCCAGCAGCCCAAGACAGGACCTGATCTATGGCTACACCTTC. Its protein is CASSPRQDLIYGYTF.

This chain connects TRBV2 to TRBJ1-5, with no clear D. The CDR3 runs to 14 residues. V dropped 6 bases and J dropped 0 bases, with 9 bases sitting between them. In germline, CDR1 is SNHLY, CDR2 FYNNEI. This chain's CDR3 is CASSGDYSNQPQHF. For the CDR3, the DNA is TGTGCCAGCAGCGGGGATTATAGCAATCAGCCCCAGCATTTT.

This clone was found a few times. The chain employs TRBV6-6 and TRBJ1-2; 9 bases are shared with TRBD1. The CDR3 is 14 amino acids. The trim removed 4 bases at V and 4 bases at J, leaving 4 bases unmatched. Germline V CDR1 and CDR2: MNHNY, SVGAGI (reference sequence). CDR3 nucleotides: TGTGCCAGCAGTTCAACAGGGGGCGTCTATGGCTACACCTTC. Its translation is CASSSTGGVYGYTF.

The chain combines TRBV3-1 (or the pseudogene TRBV3-2) with TRBJ1-2; tentatively, D is TRBD1 (6 bases). Germline V gene data show CDR1 as LGHDT and CDR2 as YNNKEL (reference sequence). Between the trimmed V and J ends, which lost 0 bases and 3 bases, there was a span of 17 bases. The CDR3 length is 17 residues. The CDR3 spells CASSQEGRGTGDYGYTF. CDR3 DNA: TGTGCCAGCAGCCAAGAGGGCAGGGGAACCGGGGACTATGGCTACACCTTC.

The chain couples TRBV5-5 to TRBJ1-1; TRBD1 matches at 11 bases. The J segment lost 4 bases and the V segment lost 4 bases, leaving 6 bases of the junction unmatched. Per the germline V gene, CDR1 is SGHKS and CDR2 is YYEKEE (reference sequence). The CDR3 length is 15 residues. The CDR3: CASSDPGQGGTEAFF. CDR3 nucleotides: TGTGCCAGCAGCGATCCGGGACAGGGGGGCACTGAAGCTTTCTTT. The full variable domain, its missing parts supplied by reference TRBV5-5 and TRBJ1-1, is DAGVTQSPTHLIKTRGQQVTLRCSPISGHKSVSWYQQVLGQGPQFIFQYYEKEERGRGNFPDRFSARQFPNYSSELNVNALLLGDSALYLCASSDPGQGGTEAFFGQGTRLTVV.

The rearrangement links TRBV5-6 to TRBJ1-2; D ambiguous. The V end was cut by 0 bases, the J end by 2 bases, with 8 bases between. Germline lookup yields CDR1 SGHDT and CDR2 YYEEEE. The CDR3 extends over 14 amino acids. The CDR3 nucleotides read TGTGCCAGCAGCTTGGGTAGCGCAAACTATGGCTACACCTTC. The encoded protein is CASSLGSANYGYTF.

J is TRBJ1-4 and V is TRBV30, with D possibly TRBD1 on 5 matching bases. The CDR3 totals 15 residues. Trimming stripped 1 base from V and 7 bases from J, with 16 bases between. In germline, CDR1 is GTSNPN, CDR2 SVGIG (reference sequence). CDR3 protein: CAWSALVSGFEKLFF. CDR3 coding DNA: TGTGCCTGGAGTGCTCTCGTCTCAGGGTTTGAAAAACTGTTTTTT.

V gene TRBV10-3 combines with J gene TRBJ1-1; no clear D. V gave up 3 bases and J gave up 5 bases, with 13 bases separating them. The V gene's germline CDR1 is ENHRY and CDR2 SYGVKD. The CDR3 is 14 residues long. The chain's CDR3 is CAISDGRWETEAFF. DNA for the CDR3: TGTGCCATCAGTGACGGACGGTGGGAGACTGAAGCTTTCTTT.

This chain uses TRBV6-5 with TRBJ1-1; D not resolved. CDR3 size: 13 residues. V gave up 2 bases and J gave up 3 bases, with 7 bases separating them. The germline gives CDR1 MNHEY, CDR2 SVGAGI. The CDR3 bases are TGTGCCAGCAGTTACGGTCCAGACACTGAAGCTTTCTTT. This encodes CASSYGPDTEAFF.

The chain has TRBV19 and TRBJ2-7, with D perhaps TRBD2 (5 bases). Deletions cut 0 bases from V and 2 bases from J, with 14 bases between. Germline V gives CDR1 LNHDA, CDR2 SQIVND (reference sequence). This CDR3 is 16 amino acids long. The CDR3 DNA reads as TGTGCCAGTAGTATAGATGTGACTACCTCCACCTACGAGCAGTACTTC. Translated: CASSIDVTTSTYEQYF.

The gene calls are TRBV19 and TRBJ1-1; maybe TRBD1 (5 bases). V lost 6 bases, J lost 0 bases, and 8 bases lay in between. The CDR3 has 13 amino acids. CDR1 is LNHDA and CDR2 is SQIVND in the germline V gene (reference sequence). The CDR3 spells CASRGLMNTEAFF. CDR3 bases: TGTGCCAGTAGGGGGCTCATGAACACTGAAGCTTTCTTT. Full variable domain (remainder filled in from reference TRBV19 and TRBJ1-1): DGGITQSPKYLFRKEGQNVTLSCEQNLNHDAMYWYRQDPGQGLRLIYYSQIVNDFQKGDIAEGYSVSREKKESFPLTVTSAQKNPTAFYLCASRGLMNTEAFFGQGTRLTVV.

The chain joins TRBV6-2 or TRBV6-3 to TRBJ1-4; TRBD1 is a possible D gene (6 bases). V lost 0 bases and J 7 bases, leaving 12 bases between the germline ends. The CDR3 is 15 residues long. Germline V CDR1 and CDR2: MNHEY, SVGEGT. CDR3 loop: CASSYSQGGGEKLFF. The CDR3, as DNA: TGTGCCAGCAGTTACTCCCAGGGAGGGGGTGAAAAACTGTTTTTT.

The V and J genes are TRBV9 and TRBJ2-1; D is possibly TRBD2 (6 bases). Per the germline V gene, CDR1 is SGDLS and CDR2 is YYNGEE. Trimming took 3 bases from V and 12 from J, leaving 16 bases between them. CDR3 size: 13 residues. The CDR3 sequence: CASSAITSSRQFF. For the CDR3, the DNA is TGTGCCAGCAGCGCCATAACTAGCTCGAGGCAGTTCTTC.

J is TRBJ2-2 and V is TRBV27; TRBD1 aligns across 7 bases. The CDR3 runs to 14 residues. Germline CDR1 is MNHEY and CDR2 is SMNVEV (reference sequence). The junction had 8 bases not matched to a gene; V was cut back by 6 bases and J by 7 bases. CDR3 DNA sequence: TGTGCCAGCAGCGGGCAGGGGGTTGTCGGGGAGCTGTTTTTT. Protein: CASSGQGVVGELFF.

This chain connects TRBV4-3 to TRBJ2-7; a possible D gene is TRBD2 (6 bases). The CDR3 contains 14 residues. Germline CDR1 is LGHNA and CDR2 is YSLEER. The germline V and J ends were trimmed by 0 bases and 6 bases, with 12 bases remaining between them. For the CDR3, the DNA is TGCGCCAGCAGCCAAGAAGTTGTCGGGGGCGAGCAGTACTTC. Translating it yields CASSQEVVGGEQYF.

This clone has a single count. The chain combines TRBV7-2 with TRBJ2-1, with 8 bases aligning to TRBD2. V was pared by 3 bases and J by 8 bases, with 9 bases of the junction left unmatched. The CDR3 has 15 residues. The germline gives CDR1 SGHTA, CDR2 FQGNSA. This CDR3 reads CASSLSGRGLDEQFF. The CDR3 DNA reads TGTGCCAGCAGCTTGAGCGGGAGAGGGCTCGATGAGCAGTTCTTC.

In this sample, this clone turned up once. The gene calls are TRBV4-1 and TRBJ1-2; D gene unclear. This CDR3 contains 15 residues. Germline CDR1 and CDR2: MGHRA and YSYEKL. V lost 1 base, J lost 5 bases, and 14 bases lay in between. The chain's CDR3 is CASSQVLLVQYGYTF. The CDR3 DNA follows: TGCGCCAGCAGCCAAGTCCTTTTAGTTCAATATGGCTACACCTTC.

The chain recombines TRBV28 with TRBJ1-2; D gene uncertain. The CDR3 has 14 residues. The germline gives CDR1 MDHEN, CDR2 SYDVKM. Trimming cost V 3 bases and J 3 bases, with 11 bases left between them. The CDR3 reads CASSFSEPHYGYTF. DNA of the CDR3: TGTGCCAGCAGTTTCTCGGAGCCTCACTATGGCTACACCTTC.

Of note for this clone: Compared with germline, one end of the junction differs, possibly owing to a read error. J is TRBJ2-7 and V is TRBV5-1; TRBD2 aligns across 7 bases. The CDR3 has 13 residues. CDR1 SGHRS and CDR2 YFSETQ come from the germline V gene. The DNA for the CDR3 is TGCGCCAGCAGCGAACCTCTAGCGGTATCTCTCGCGTTC. Translated: CASSEPLAVSLAF.

V usage is TRBV6-5 and J usage is TRBJ1-3, with no clear D. The germline gives CDR1 MNHEY, CDR2 SVGAGI. V was cut by 5 bases and J by 0 bases, with 11 bases left in between. This CDR3 is 15 amino acids long. CDR3 DNA sequence: TGTGCCAGCAGTCGCAACCCGAGCTCTGGAAACACCATATATTTT. It encodes CASSRNPSSGNTIYF.

There are a few counts of this clone. The J gene is TRBJ2-5, the V gene TRBV5-1; weak D call: TRBD2 (5 bases). The germline V and J ends were trimmed by 4 bases and 4 bases, with 11 bases remaining between them. Germline V gene sequence: CDR1 SGHRS, CDR2 YFSETQ. This CDR3 is built from 13 residues. In DNA, the CDR3 is TGCGCCAGCAGCGACACTAGAGCAGAGACCCAGTACTTC. Translating gives CASSDTRAETQYF.

V and J are TRBV19 and TRBJ2-1, with TRBD2 identical over 13 bases. Germline CDR1 reads LNHDA; CDR2 reads SQIVND (reference sequence). With 3 bases clipped from V and 7 bases from J, the junction kept 3 bases outside the gene matches. The CDR3 consists of 15 residues. CDR3: CASSISTSGRNEQFF. CDR3 bases: TGTGCCAGTAGTATCTCGACTAGCGGGAGGAATGAGCAGTTCTTC. Full variable domain (missing parts from reference TRBV19 and TRBJ2-1): DGGITQSPKYLFRKEGQNVTLSCEQNLNHDAMYWYRQDPGQGLRLIYYSQIVNDFQKGDIAEGYSVSREKKESFPLTVTSAQKNPTAFYLCASSISTSGRNEQFFGPGTRLTVL.

The table lists this clone with a few counts. This chain links TRBV5-6 with TRBJ2-3; weak D call: TRBD1 (6 bases). The V end lost 3 bases, the J end lost 2 bases, and 16 bases lay between the germline ends. The CDR3 covers 16 residues. Germline V gene lookup returns CDR1 SGHDT and CDR2 YYEEEE. The DNA of the CDR3 is TGTGCCAGCAGCTCCTTGACAGGCGCCTTCACAGATACGCAGTATTTT. This translates into CASSSLTGAFTDTQYF.